This T cell receptor beta chain appears in the sequencing data of a study of Tregs in tolerant kidney transplant recipients. Study outcomes and limitations: Expanding Tregs on activated donor B cells appeared to best identify donor-specific TCRbeta clones.

Notes on this clone: Its antigen is undetermined.

Sequenced by immunoSEQ multiplex PCR; TCRdb stores in-frame clones only, minus some. The sample lists 100,000 or so clones, roughly 93% occurring once. Trimming removed 6 bases from V and 5 bases from J, with 9 bases in between. The germline CDR1 and CDR2 sequences are SEHNR and FQNEAQ (reference sequence). The CDR3 extends over 12 amino acids. Mixed chimerism was transient after nonmyeloablative marrow transplants from related graft donors. The receptor was isolated from a human patient who received a combined kidney and bone marrow transplant. Some T cells may be supplied by the graft donor. The source material was CD4+ T cells from blood (PBMCs), sampled 12 months after the transplant. The gene calls are TRBV7-9 and TRBJ2-3, with a tentative D call TRBD1 (6 bases). The CDR3 region has the DNA TGTGCCAGCAGTTACAGGGAAGATACGCAGTATTTT. Amino acid sequence: CASSYREDTQYF. Using reference TRBV7-9 and TRBJ2-3 for the parts outside the CDR3, the full variable domain is DTGVSQNPRHKITKRGQNVTFRCDPISEHNRLYWYRQTLGQGPEFLTYFQNEAQLEKSRLLSDRFSAERPKGSFSTLEIQRTEQGDSAMYLCASSYREDTQYFGPGTRLTVL.